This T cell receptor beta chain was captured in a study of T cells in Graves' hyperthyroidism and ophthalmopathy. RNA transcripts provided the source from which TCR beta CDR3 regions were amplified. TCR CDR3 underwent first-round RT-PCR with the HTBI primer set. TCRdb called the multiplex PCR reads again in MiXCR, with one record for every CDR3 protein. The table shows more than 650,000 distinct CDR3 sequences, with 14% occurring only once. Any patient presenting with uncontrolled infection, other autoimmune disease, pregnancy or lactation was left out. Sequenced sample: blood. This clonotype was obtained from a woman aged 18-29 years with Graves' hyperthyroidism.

In nucleotides, the CDR3 is TGTGCCATCAGTGAGCCTGGAAGGGGGCACTCCTACAATGAGCAGTTCTTC. Translation: CAISEPGRGHSYNEQFF. The J gene is TRBJ2-1, the V gene TRBV10-3; the match to TRBD1 covers 7 bases. The ends lost 2 bases at V and 0 bases at J; junction bases unmatched: 7. The CDR3 is 17 residues long. CDR1 and CDR2 (germline): ENHRY, SYGVKD.